These T cell receptor beta chains were read from a single sample in a study of cytomegalovirus exposure and HLA in healthy donors. The method was immunoSEQ multiplex PCR; TCRdb's version includes in-frame clones alone and lacks a portion of them. The repertoire includes around 150,000 clones, around 73% of them detected once, and about an eighth sits in the top ten. The source material was PBMCs. Receptors originate from a human donor in good health. CDR3s include the opening cysteine and the closing phenylalanine or tryptophan. D genes are given only for firm matches. Expanded clones are given a class, and other clones once, few, many or no size at all.

d_gene,abundance,j_gene,v_gene,CDR3aa,CDR3nt
NA,NA,TRBJ1-4,TRBV27,CASRDALGANEKLFF,TGTGCCAGCCGAGACGCCCTCGGGGCTAATGAAAAACTGTTTTTT
NA,few,TRBJ2-7,TRBV7-9,CASSLPSQSYEQYF,TGTGCCAGCAGCTTGCCTAGCCAATCCTACGAGCAGTACTTC
TRBD1,NA,TRBJ2-1,TRBV6-1,CASIDRDNEQFF,TGTGCCAGCATTGACAGGGACAATGAGCAGTTCTTC
NA,NA,TRBJ2-7,TRBV6-5,CASSYSAGLAYEQYF,TGTGCCAGCAGTTACTCGGCGGGTCTGGCCTACGAGCAGTACTTC
TRBD2,NA,TRBJ2-1,TRBV5-4,CASSLASGVREQFF,TGTGCCAGCAGCTTGGCTAGCGGGGTTCGGGAGCAGTTCTTC
TRBD2,NA,TRBJ2-3,TRBV2,CASSEARRLAVTDTQYF,TGTGCCAGCAGTGAAGCGAGAAGACTAGCGGTCACAGATACGCAGTATTTT
TRBD1,NA,TRBJ1-2,TRBV9,CASSPRTGAGYGYTF,TGTGCCAGCAGCCCAAGGACAGGGGCGGGCTATGGCTACACCTTC
NA,NA,TRBJ2-7,TRBV4-1,CASSPQGHPFSYEQYF,TGCGCCAGCAGCCCTCAGGGACACCCCTTCTCCTACGAGCAGTACTTC
NA,few,TRBJ1-2,TRBV25-1,CASSESSEDGYTF,TGTGCCAGCAGTGAAAGTTCGGAGGATGGCTACACCTTC
TRBD1,NA,TRBJ1-2,TRBV5-4,CASSVQTGNYGYTF,TGTGCCAGCAGCGTCCAGACAGGGAACTATGGCTACACCTTC
NA,NA,TRBJ2-1,TRBV5-1,CASASWGSHDEQFF,TGCGCCAGCGCGTCATGGGGCTCTCATGATGAGCAGTTCTTC
NA,NA,TRBJ2-7,TRBV30,CAWSTGAYEQYF,TGTGCCTGGAGTACAGGAGCTTACGAGCAGTACTTC
TRBD1,NA,TRBJ1-4,TRBV4-1,CASSQVVGQGGEKLFF,TGCGCCAGCAGCCAAGTGGTTGGACAGGGGGGAGAAAAACTGTTTTTT
NA,NA,TRBJ1-2,TRBV10-2,CASSPGDYGYTF,TGCGCCAGCTCCCCGGGGGACTATGGCTACACCTTC
TRBD1,few,TRBJ1-4,TRBV5-1,CASSLGDRGFGGEKLFF,TGCGCCAGCAGCTTGGGGGACAGGGGCTTTGGTGGTGAAAAACTGTTTTTT
TRBD1,NA,TRBJ1-1,TRBV6-6,CASSPTGYADTEAFF,TGTGCCAGCAGCCCGACAGGGTACGCGGACACTGAAGCTTTCTTT
TRBD2,NA,TRBJ2-5,TRBV7-9,CASSSSASGGARETQYF,TGTGCCAGCAGCTCATCGGCTAGCGGGGGGGCCAGAGAGACCCAGTACTTC
NA,NA,TRBJ2-5,TRBV7-9,CASSFASGTYF,NA